Following are 28 T cell receptor beta chains from one sample sequenced in a study of T-cell memory formation after mild COVID-19. TCRdb reanalysed the 5' RACE reads using MiXCR and keeps one entry per CDR3 protein. Of 500,000 to 650,000 distinct CDR3 sequences listed, 20% to 25% are singletons. The sample taken for sequencing was PBMCs or a T cell subset sorted from them (not recorded which). These receptors all stem from an adult woman who had mild COVID-19 (a few samples of this study predate the infection). Cell type and time point are not known.

This clonotype was picked up a small number of times. The chain is built from TRBV24-1 and TRBJ1-4, with 7 bases that match TRBD1. After removal of 3 bases from V and 15 bases from J, the junction contained 18 bases not matched to a gene. Germline V gene lookup returns CDR1 KGHDR and CDR2 SFDVKD. The CDR3 is 16 residues long. This chain's CDR3 is CATSDSRDSTMKRMFF. DNA for the CDR3: TGTGCCACCAGTGATAGCCGGGACAGTACAATGAAAAGGATGTTTTTT.

The table lists this clonotype with a few counts. The gene calls are TRBV27 and TRBJ2-6; D is ambiguous. This CDR3 has 15 amino acids. Trimming removed 5 bases from V and 3 bases from J, with 11 bases in between. From germline, CDR1 is MNHEY and CDR2 SMNVEV (reference sequence). CDR3: CASSQRRSGANVLTF. CDR3 coding DNA: TGTGCCAGCAGTCAGCGCCGAAGTGGGGCCAACGTCCTGACTTTC.

CDR3: CASTSDRLNSPLHF. Written as DNA, the CDR3 is TGTGCCAGCACCTCAGACAGGCTTAATTCACCCCTCCACTTT. The chain uses TRBV27 and TRBJ1-6; possible D gene TRBD1, 6 bases. Trimming stripped 7 bases from V and 6 bases from J, with 13 bases between. The CDR3 contains 14 residues. CDR1 is MNHEY and CDR2 is SMNVEV in the germline V gene (reference sequence).

This clonotype was detected only a few times. The rearrangement uses TRBV5-1 and TRBJ1-2; D might be TRBD1 (5 bases). V lost 0 bases and J 4 bases, leaving 13 bases between the germline ends. The CDR3 consists of 15 residues. Germline values: CDR1 SGHRS, CDR2 YFSETQ. CDR3 region: CASSLVAGPAYGYTF. The DNA of the CDR3 is TGCGCCAGCAGCTTGGTTGCAGGGCCGGCCTATGGCTACACCTTC. Looking up the rest from reference TRBV5-1 and TRBJ1-2 gives the full variable domain: KAGVTQTPRYLIKTRGQQVTLSCSPISGHRSVSWYQQTPGQGLQFLFEYFSETQRNKGNFPGRFSGRQFSNSRSEMNVSTLELGDSALYLCASSLVAGPAYGYTFGSGTRLTVV.

This clonotype has just a few counts. The rearrangement joins TRBV7-8 to TRBJ1-1, with a weak D call TRBD1 (6 bases). V was trimmed by 6 bases and J by 8 bases, leaving 19 bases between them. The CDR3 spans 14 residues. Per germline, CDR1 SGHVS and CDR2 FQNEAQ. The CDR3 spells CASRPNRALMEAFF. The CDR3 DNA is TGTGCCAGCAGACCCAACAGGGCCTTGATGGAAGCTTTCTTT.

This chain connects TRBV4-1 to TRBJ2-5, with TRBD2 identical over 8 bases. The CDR3 has 15 amino acids. CDR1 is MGHRA, CDR2 YSYEKL, per germline. V shed 2 bases and J 2 bases; nucleotides not matched to a gene: 4. The CDR3 region is CASSQFGRGQETQYF. The CDR3 region has the DNA TGCGCCAGCAGCCAATTCGGGAGGGGGCAAGAGACCCAGTACTTC.

The chain employs TRBV20-1 and TRBJ2-1; 12 nucleotides line up with TRBD2. J gave up 8 bases and V 3 bases, and 8 bases lay outside the gene matches. The length of the CDR3 is 15 residues. Germline loops: CDR1 DFQATT, CDR2 SNEGSKA (reference sequence). The CDR3 sequence is CSARGTSGRRDEQFF. CDR3 bases: TGCAGTGCTAGGGGCACTAGCGGGAGGCGAGATGAGCAGTTCTTC.

The chain couples TRBV12-3 or TRBV12-4 to TRBJ1-6; D unresolved. V was trimmed by 7 bases and J by 10 bases, leaving 14 bases between them. The CDR3 extends over 13 amino acids. This chain's CDR3 is CASTSQRRSPLHF. The CDR3 DNA is TGTGCCAGCACCTCCCAGCGGAGATCACCCCTCCACTTT.

This clonotype has only a few counts. V is TRBV12-3 or TRBV12-4 and J is TRBJ2-1, with TRBD2 matching over 10 bases. V shed 4 bases, J shed 3 bases, and the junction held 3 bases outside the gene matches. This CDR3 has 15 amino acids. CDR3 protein: CASSSSGSVYNEQFF. CDR3 bases: TGTGCCAGCAGTTCTAGCGGGAGTGTCTACAATGAGCAGTTCTTC.

This chain connects TRBV7-9 to TRBJ1-2, with D unclear. The length of the CDR3 is 12 residues. Trimming cost V 7 bases and J 7 bases, with 13 bases left between them. Germline V CDR1 and CDR2: SEHNR, FQNEAQ (reference sequence). The CDR3 is CASTESAPGYTF. The DNA for the CDR3 is TGTGCCAGCACCGAATCAGCCCCTGGCTACACCTTC.

This clonotype came up a few times. The chain carries TRBV7-9 and TRBJ2-1; TRBD2 aligns across 7 bases. J gave up 10 bases and V 4 bases, and 16 bases lay outside the gene matches. This CDR3 is 16 amino acids long. Germline V lookup: CDR1 SEHNR, CDR2 FQNEAQ (reference sequence). This chain's CDR3 is CASSSTVASGAREQFF. The CDR3 DNA reads TGTGCCAGCAGCTCAACCGTGGCTAGCGGAGCTAGGGAGCAGTTCTTC. Looking up the rest from reference TRBV7-9 and TRBJ2-1 gives the full variable domain: DTGVSQNPRHKITKRGQNVTFRCDPISEHNRLYWYRQTLGQGPEFLTYFQNEAQLEKSRLLSDRFSAERPKGSFSTLEIQRTEQGDSAMYLCASSSTVASGAREQFFGPGTRLTVL.

DNA of the CDR3: TGTGCCTCAGCAAAAGGGACTCCGAACACCGGGGAGCTGTTTTTT. Translated, it gives CASAKGTPNTGELFF. This rearrangement joins TRBV12-3 or TRBV12-4 to TRBJ2-2; D possibly corresponds to TRBD2 (6 bases). V was shortened by 11 bases and J by 0 bases, with 16 bases between the two germline ends. This CDR3 is built from 15 residues.

The chain couples TRBV25-1 to TRBJ2-7, with 10 bases identical to TRBD1. The CDR3 is made up of 19 amino acids. Germline loops: CDR1 MGHDK, CDR2 SYGVNS. V shed 3 bases, J shed 1 base, and the junction held 15 bases outside the gene matches. The CDR3 region is CASSDTNPGQGLWSYEQYF. CDR3 coding DNA: TGTGCCAGCAGTGATACCAACCCGGGACAGGGGTTGTGGTCCTACGAGCAGTACTTC.

This clonotype showed up just once. The chain couples TRBV6-2 or TRBV6-3 to TRBJ2-2; 9 nucleotides line up with TRBD1. The length of the CDR3 is 18 residues. With V trimmed by 5 bases and J by 5 bases, 15 bases remained unmatched. The germline V gene has CDR1 MNHEY and CDR2 SVGEGT. Here the CDR3 reads CASSPKWTGVFGTGELFF. CDR3 DNA: TGTGCCAGCAGTCCCAAGTGGACAGGGGTTTTTGGGACCGGGGAGCTGTTTTTT.

The chain employs TRBV12-3 or TRBV12-4 and TRBJ2-7; 8 positions agree with TRBD2. V was clipped by 5 bases and J by 6 bases; unmatched bases: 9. This CDR3 region has 14 residues. In DNA, the CDR3 is TGTGCCAGCAGTGTACTCCGGGAGGGCCGCGAGCAGTACTTC. Protein sequence: CASSVLREGREQYF.

The sample holds a few counts of this clonotype. The chain joins TRBV24-1 to TRBJ2-5, with 8 bases aligning to TRBD1. CDR1 and CDR2 (germline): KGHDR, SFDVKD. V shed 4 bases, J shed 5 bases, and the junction held 11 bases outside the gene matches. The CDR3 loop spans 16 amino acids. CDR3 nucleotides: TGTGCCACCAGTGAGGGCGGCAGGGGGCAAATGGAGACCCAGTACTTC. This encodes CATSEGGRGQMETQYF.

This chain joins TRBV21-1 and TRBJ2-5. TRBV21-1 is tagged as a pseudogene. This CDR3 contains 13 residues. CDR3 loop: CASSKARRETQYF. The CDR3 DNA sequence: TGTGCCAGCAGCAAAGCCCGGAGAGAGACCCAGTACTTC.

J is TRBJ1-6 and V is TRBV5-6; perhaps TRBD1 as D (6 bases). CDR3 length: 13 amino acids. Germline-derived CDR1 and CDR2 are SGHDT and YYEEEE. V lost 3 bases to trimming and J lost 6 bases, with 7 bases between them. CDR3 region: CASSWDTNSPLHF. In DNA form, the CDR3 reads TGTGCCAGCAGCTGGGACACTAATTCACCCCTCCACTTT.

This clonotype came up a few times. V gene TRBV6-2 or TRBV6-3 combines with J gene TRBJ2-1, with 7 bases identical to TRBD2. This CDR3 spans 12 amino acids. The trim removed 4 bases at V and 14 bases at J, leaving 8 bases unmatched. Germline V lookup: CDR1 MNHEY, CDR2 SVGEGT. CDR3 coding DNA: TGTGCCAGCAGTTCAGGACTAGTCCGGGAGTTCTTC. Translating gives CASSSGLVREFF.

The gene calls are TRBV20-1 and TRBJ2-1; D may be TRBD2 (5 bases). Deletions cut 6 bases from V and 9 bases from J, with 18 bases between. CDR1 DFQATT and CDR2 SNEGSKA come from the germline V gene (reference sequence). This CDR3 contains 13 residues. DNA for the CDR3: TGCAGTGCCCCTGGACCTTTTCGGGGTGAGCAGTTCTTC. It codes for CSAPGPFRGEQFF.

This clonotype came up many times. V usage is TRBV7-9 and J usage is TRBJ2-3; D unresolved. CDR1 is SEHNR, CDR2 FQNEAQ, per germline (reference sequence). With 2 bases removed from V and 6 bases from J, the gap between germline ends came to 6 bases. This CDR3 spans 12 amino acids. This CDR3 reads CASSLTPDTQYF. CDR3 nucleotides: TGTGCCAGCAGCTTAACCCCGGATACGCAGTATTTT.

This clonotype appeared many times. The chain links TRBV5-1 to TRBJ2-3; D is tentatively TRBD1 or TRBD2 (5 bases each). The CDR3 runs to 19 residues. CDR1 and CDR2 from the germline V gene are SGHRS and YFSETQ. The germline V and J ends were trimmed by 0 bases and 3 bases, with 23 bases remaining between them. The CDR3 loop is CASSLASIRGLSHTDTQYF. In DNA, the CDR3 is TGCGCCAGCAGCTTGGCCAGTATTCGGGGCCTGAGTCATACAGATACGCAGTATTTT.

The chain couples TRBV20-1 to TRBJ2-7; 11 nucleotides line up with TRBD2. The germline V gene encodes CDR1 DFQATT and CDR2 SNEGSKA (reference sequence). There are 17 residues in the CDR3. V trimming: 4 bases; J trimming: 0 bases; junction bases outside the gene matches: 11. CDR3 nucleotides: TGCAGTGCTACGATAGCGGGAGGGCCGGGGAGCTCCTACGAGCAGTACTTC. Protein: CSATIAGGPGSSYEQYF.

In this sample, this clonotype turned up a few times. This chain links TRBV20-1 with TRBJ1-1; 9 bases are shared with TRBD1. The CDR3 is 13 amino acids. V trimming: 3 bases; J trimming: 4 bases; junction bases outside the gene matches: 3. Germline V gene data show CDR1 as DFQATT and CDR2 as SNEGSKA (reference sequence). In DNA, the CDR3 is TGCAGTGCTAGGGACAGGGGTGGCACTGAAGCTTTCTTT. It codes for CSARDRGGTEAFF.

The chain couples TRBV5-5 to TRBJ2-3; a weak D match, TRBD2 (6 bases). CDR1 and CDR2 from the germline V gene are SGHKS and YYEKEE (reference sequence). Trimming took off 5 bases at V and 5 bases at J, with 18 bases between the two ends. There are 15 residues in the CDR3. In DNA, the CDR3 is TGTGCCAGCAGGGTCGGGCTCTCCGGGGGAGATACGCAGTATTTT. It yields the protein CASRVGLSGGDTQYF.

CDR3 sequence: CASSLATGGDYGYTF. Here the CDR3 DNA reads TGCGCCAGCAGCTTGGCTACAGGGGGGGACTATGGCTACACCTTC. The rearrangement links TRBV5-1 to TRBJ1-2; 8 nucleotides align to TRBD1. This CDR3 comprises 15 residues. Trimming removed 0 bases from V and 3 bases from J; junction bases left unmatched: 4. CDR1 is SGHRS and CDR2 is YFSETQ in the germline V gene.

In this sample, this clonotype turned up a few times. This rearrangement joins TRBV5-6 to TRBJ1-2; D is unresolved. The V end lost 4 bases, the J end lost 5 bases, and 27 bases lay between the germline ends. Germline CDR1 is SGHDT and CDR2 is YYEEEE. This CDR3 region has 18 residues. The CDR3 loop reads CASSSNRGPILSTYGYTF. The DNA for the CDR3 is TGTGCCAGCAGCAGCAACCGCGGACCGATCCTTAGCACATATGGCTACACCTTC.

This clonotype was detected ten times or more. The V and J genes are TRBV11-2 and TRBJ1-1; the D is unclear. V was cut by 3 bases and J by 6 bases, with 17 bases left in between. The CDR3 contains 15 residues. CDR1 and CDR2 (germline): SGHAT, FQNNGV. The CDR3 reads CASSFLGEARAEAFF. DNA of the CDR3: TGTGCCAGCAGCTTCCTCGGGGAAGCGAGAGCTGAAGCTTTCTTT.